The 3 T cell receptor beta chains below all came from one sample that was sequenced in a study of T cell therapy after organ transplantation. Assay used: immunoSEQ multiplex PCR; TCRdb lists only in-frame clones, some missing. Here the sample spans over 2,000 clones, about 90% being singletons. The antigens for these receptors are not known. Sequences were derived from CD8+ T cells from blood, sampled before autologous CMV-specific T cell therapy. The receptors originated from a human patient who had received a solid organ transplant and had CMV disease.

This rearrangement joins TRBV19 to TRBJ2-1; 11 bases are shared with TRBD1. Germline CDR1 and CDR2: LNHDA and SQIVND (reference sequence). The CDR3 runs to 15 residues. V was clipped by 7 bases and J by 4 bases; unmatched bases: 6. CDR3 in amino acids: CASIAGTGGYNEQFF. The CDR3 bases are TGTGCCAGTATAGCCGGGACAGGGGGTTACAATGAGCAGTTCTTC.

The chain combines TRBV6-4 with TRBJ2-2; TRBD2 matches 8 bases. V lost 3 bases, J lost 5 bases, and 5 bases stayed unmatched. Germline CDR1 reads MRHNA; CDR2 reads SNTAGT. There are 15 residues in the CDR3. Here the CDR3 DNA reads TGTGCCAGCAGTGAGACTAGCGAGGGAACCGGGGAGCTGTTTTTT. Translated: CASSETSEGTGELFF.

The V and J genes are TRBV6-5 and TRBJ1-1; the D gene is possibly TRBD1 (5 bases). V was clipped by 6 bases and J by 5 bases, with 16 bases between them. The length of the CDR3 is 14 residues. Germline values: CDR1 MNHEY, CDR2 SVGAGI. The CDR3 nucleotides are TGTGCCAGCAGCCCTGCAGGGAGTACGACTGAAGCTTTCTTT. Translating gives CASSPAGSTTEAFF.